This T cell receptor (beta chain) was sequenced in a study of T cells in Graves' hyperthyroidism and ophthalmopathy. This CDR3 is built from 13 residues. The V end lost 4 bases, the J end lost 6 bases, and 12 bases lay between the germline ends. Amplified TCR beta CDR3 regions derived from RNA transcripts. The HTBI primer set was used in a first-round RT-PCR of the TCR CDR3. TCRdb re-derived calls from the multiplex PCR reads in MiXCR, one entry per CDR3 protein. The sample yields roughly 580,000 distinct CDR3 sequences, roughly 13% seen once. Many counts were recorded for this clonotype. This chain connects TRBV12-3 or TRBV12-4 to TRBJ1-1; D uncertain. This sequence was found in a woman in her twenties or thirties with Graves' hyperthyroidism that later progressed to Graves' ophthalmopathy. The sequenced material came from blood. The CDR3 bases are TGTGCCAGCAGTTCCTGGACGGGCCCTGAAGCTTTCTTT. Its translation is CASSSWTGPEAFF.